This T cell receptor (beta chain) derives from a study of control samples from healthy donors and cancer patients. Using immunoSEQ multiplex PCR, the repertoire was profiled, and TCRdb retains in-frame clones only, with some absent. The profile shows roughly 80,000 clones, around nine tenths of them singletons. V was pared by 6 bases and J by 0 bases, with 12 bases between. Germline V gene sequence: CDR1 SGHVS, CDR2 FNYEAQ. There are 15 residues in the CDR3. This clone was seen a few times. The chain carries TRBV7-6 and TRBJ1-3; D unclear. The material sequenced was blood. The clonotype originates from a man aged 50 to 60 in good health. In DNA form, the CDR3 reads TGTGCCAGCAGTCCCTTACTGAACTCTGGAAACACCATATATTTT. Translated: CASSPLLNSGNTIYF.